Shown below are 6 T cell receptor beta chains from a single sample sequenced in a study of blood T cell repertoires in COVID-19. Using immunoSEQ multiplex PCR, the repertoire was profiled, and TCRdb retains in-frame clones only, with some absent. The table includes under 250,000 clones, roughly 80% detected once. Sequences were obtained from peripheral blood. These receptors came from an elderly man with acute or convalescent COVID-19.

The CDR3: CASGRLAVYNEQFF. CDR3 DNA sequence: TGTGCCAGTGGCCGACTAGCGGTTTACAATGAGCAGTTCTTC. The chain has TRBV19 and TRBJ2-1, with 9 nucleotides matching TRBD2. The CDR3 extends over 14 amino acids. V was pared by 8 bases and J by 4 bases, with 6 bases of the junction left unmatched. Germline V CDR1 and CDR2: LNHDA, SQIVND (reference sequence).

The chain recombines TRBV9 with TRBJ1-5, with D perhaps matching TRBD1 (6 bases). The germline V gene has CDR1 SGDLS and CDR2 YYNGEE. V lost 3 bases and J lost 5, with 9 bases in between. The length of the CDR3 is 13 residues. The CDR3 reads CASSAGVHQPQHF. In DNA form, the CDR3 reads TGTGCCAGCAGCGCAGGGGTACATCAGCCCCAGCATTTT.

J is TRBJ1-4 and V is TRBV6-5; no definite D call. Germline assignment: CDR1 MNHEY and CDR2 SVGAGI. CDR3 length: 11 residues. Deletions cut 6 bases from V and 7 bases from J, with 6 bases between. The CDR3 loop reads CASSQFEKLFF. CDR3 nucleotide sequence: TGTGCCAGCAGCCAGTTTGAAAAACTGTTTTTT.

This clone was observed a handful of times. J is TRBJ2-7 and V is TRBV25-1, with D hard to call. There are 11 residues in the CDR3. Germline V gene lookup returns CDR1 MGHDK and CDR2 SYGVNS. V was shortened by 10 bases and J by 6 bases, with 13 bases between the two germline ends. The CDR3 reads CATGPFGEQYF. CDR3 DNA: TGTGCCACTGGGCCATTTGGCGAGCAGTACTTC.

The chain couples TRBV6-5 to TRBJ2-1; 10 positions agree with TRBD2. Germline V CDR1 and CDR2: MNHEY, SVGAGI. With 0 bases clipped from V and 8 bases from J, the junction kept 7 bases outside the gene matches. The CDR3 is made up of 16 amino acids. CDR3 sequence: CASSYSWLAGVHEQFF. The CDR3 DNA reads as TGTGCCAGCAGTTACTCGTGGCTAGCGGGGGTTCATGAGCAGTTCTTC.

The V and J genes are TRBV27 and TRBJ2-1, with a tentative D call TRBD1 (7 bases). Per the germline V gene, CDR1 is MNHEY and CDR2 is SMNVEV (reference sequence). V shed 6 bases and J shed 6 bases, with 18 bases lying between them. The CDR3 sequence is 15 residues long. The CDR3 DNA follows: TGTGCCAGCAGCCCCGCTCGACAGGGAGGCAATGAGCAGTTCTTC. It encodes CASSPARQGGNEQFF.